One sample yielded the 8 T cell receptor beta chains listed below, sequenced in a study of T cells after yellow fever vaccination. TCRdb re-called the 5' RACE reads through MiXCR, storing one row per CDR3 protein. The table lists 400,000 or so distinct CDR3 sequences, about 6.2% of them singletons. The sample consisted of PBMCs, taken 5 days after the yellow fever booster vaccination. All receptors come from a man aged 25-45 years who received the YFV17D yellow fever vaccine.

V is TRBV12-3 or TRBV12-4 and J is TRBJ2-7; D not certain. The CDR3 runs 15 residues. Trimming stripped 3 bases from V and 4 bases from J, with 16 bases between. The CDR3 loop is CASSLNAAGRYEQYF. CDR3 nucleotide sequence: TGTGCCAGCAGTTTGAATGCCGCAGGTCGTTACGAGCAGTACTTC.

The CDR3 here is CASSDTSGRAVGEQFF. CDR3 DNA sequence: TGTGCCAGCAGCGACACTAGCGGGAGAGCAGTCGGTGAGCAGTTCTTC. This chain links TRBV7-2 with TRBJ2-1, with 11 bases that match TRBD2. V was clipped by 5 bases and J by 9 bases; unmatched bases: 12. The CDR3 is 16 residues long. From germline, CDR1 is SGHTA and CDR2 FQGNSA.

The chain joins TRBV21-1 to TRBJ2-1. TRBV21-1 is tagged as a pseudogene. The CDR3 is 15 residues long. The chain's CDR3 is CASSRSGNSYNEQFF. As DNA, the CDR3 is TGTGCCAGCAGCAGATCAGGCAACTCCTACAATGAGCAGTTCTTC.

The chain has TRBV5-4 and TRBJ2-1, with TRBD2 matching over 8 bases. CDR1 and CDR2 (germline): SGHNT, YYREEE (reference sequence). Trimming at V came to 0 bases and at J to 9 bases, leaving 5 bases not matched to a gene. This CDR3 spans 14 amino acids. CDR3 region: CASSLDSSGPEQFF. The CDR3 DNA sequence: TGTGCCAGCAGCTTGGATTCTAGCGGGCCTGAGCAGTTCTTC.

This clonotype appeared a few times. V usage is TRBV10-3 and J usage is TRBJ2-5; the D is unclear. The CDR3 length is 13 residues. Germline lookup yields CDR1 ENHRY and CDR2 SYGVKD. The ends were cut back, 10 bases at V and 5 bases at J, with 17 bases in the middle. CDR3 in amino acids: CATQWQIVETQYF. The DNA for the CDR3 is TGTGCCACCCAATGGCAGATCGTGGAGACCCAGTACTTC.

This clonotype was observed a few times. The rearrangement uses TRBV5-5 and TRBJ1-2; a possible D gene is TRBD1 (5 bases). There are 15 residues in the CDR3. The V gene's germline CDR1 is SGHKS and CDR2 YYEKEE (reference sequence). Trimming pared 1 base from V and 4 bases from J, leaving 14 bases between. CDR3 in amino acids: CASSLRIGDGYGYTF. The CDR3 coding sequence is TGTGCCAGCAGCTTGCGCATTGGGGACGGCTATGGCTACACCTTC. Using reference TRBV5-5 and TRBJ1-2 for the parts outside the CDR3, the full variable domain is DAGVTQSPTHLIKTRGQQVTLRCSPISGHKSVSWYQQVLGQGPQFIFQYYEKEERGRGNFPDRFSARQFPNYSSELNVNALLLGDSALYLCASSLRIGDGYGYTFGSGTRLTVV.

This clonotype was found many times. The CDR3 loop reads CASGRSASSYEQYF. The CDR3 coding sequence is TGCGCCAGCGGACGTAGCGCGAGCTCCTACGAGCAGTACTTC. The V gene is TRBV10-2, the J gene TRBJ2-7; D possibly corresponds to TRBD2 (5 bases). Germline V gene sequence: CDR1 WSHSY, CDR2 SAAADI. The CDR3 totals 14 residues. With 8 bases removed from V and 0 bases from J, the gap between germline ends came to 14 bases.

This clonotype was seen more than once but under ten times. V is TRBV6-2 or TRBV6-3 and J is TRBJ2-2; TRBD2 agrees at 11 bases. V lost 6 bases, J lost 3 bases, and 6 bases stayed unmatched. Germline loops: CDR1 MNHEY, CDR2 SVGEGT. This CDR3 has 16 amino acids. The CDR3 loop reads CASSKGLADYTGELFF. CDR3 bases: TGTGCCAGCAGCAAGGGACTAGCGGATTACACCGGGGAGCTGTTTTTT.